One and the same sample provided the 32 T cell receptor beta chains below, sequenced in a study of blood T cells in healthy people across ages (dated by TCRdb to about 2015). Receptor amplification or capture employed 5' RACE. Sequencing was performed on an Illumina HiSeq 2500. The second PCR ran for about 7 to 11 cycles and used a J-beta primer mix along with a sample-barcoded 5' primer. TCRdb reanalyzed the raw reads on its own, using fastp at Q25 for trimming and MiXCR for clone calling, and kept in-frame beta chains. Identical CDR3 proteins give one entry, which carries the most common genes and DNA. The sample records about 600,000 distinct CDR3 sequences, 45% to 55% of which are singletons. Clones ranked in the top ten supply just under 25% of the sample. Sequencing was done on a sample of blood. The receptors were gathered from a man older than 75 in good health.

This clonotype has a single count. The V gene is TRBV3-1, the J gene TRBJ2-3, with D perhaps being TRBD1 or TRBD2 (5 bases each). Germline V gene data show CDR1 as LGHDT and CDR2 as YNNKEL (reference sequence). V was shortened by 4 bases and J by 4 bases, with 15 bases between the two germline ends. The CDR3 consists of 15 residues. This CDR3 is CASSLKNWGPDTQYF. For the CDR3, the DNA is TGTGCCAGCAGCCTAAAAAACTGGGGACCAGATACGCAGTATTTT.

At least ten counts were recorded for this clonotype. This sequence joins TRBV6-5 and TRBJ2-7; the D is unclear. The germline gives CDR1 MNHEY, CDR2 SVGAGI. This CDR3 is built from 14 residues. V lost 7 bases, J lost 3 bases, and 16 bases lay in between. The DNA for the CDR3 is TGTGCCAGCACCCCCCCCCAGACGGGCTACGAGCAGTACTTC. Its protein product is CASTPPQTGYEQYF.

The chain couples TRBV20-1 to TRBJ2-5, with a tentative D call TRBD1 (7 bases). The DNA end lines up better with TRBJ2-7; the J call may be wrong. Germline V CDR1 and CDR2: DFQATT, SNEGSKA (reference sequence). This CDR3 is 12 amino acids long. The CDR3 coding sequence is TGCAGTGCGGGAGGACAGGCCTGCGAGCAGTACTTC. Its translation: CSAGGQACEQYF.

The chain links TRBV20-1 to TRBJ1-4; TRBD1 might be the D (5 bases). This CDR3 contains 11 residues. Trimming removed 3 bases from V and 8 bases from J, with 7 bases in between. Germline V gene sequence: CDR1 DFQATT, CDR2 SNEGSKA (reference sequence). The CDR3 reads CSARRDEKLFF. For the CDR3, the DNA is TGCAGTGCTAGGAGGGACGAAAAACTGTTTTTT.

This clonotype appeared a single time. The chain links TRBV25-1 to TRBJ2-3; perhaps TRBD2 as D (7 bases). Trimming shortened V by 1 base and J by 0 bases, and 11 bases separated the two germline ends. This CDR3 region has 16 residues. Germline V lookup: CDR1 MGHDK, CDR2 SYGVNS. The CDR3 bases are TGTGCCAGCAGTGAATCGGGGGGCGATAGCACAGATACGCAGTATTTT. Its translation is CASSESGGDSTDTQYF.

This clonotype came up a few times. The chain has TRBV5-1 and TRBJ2-1; the match to TRBD1 covers 10 bases. This CDR3 contains 17 residues. Germline CDR1 is SGHRS and CDR2 is YFSETQ. J gave up 6 bases and V 0 bases, and 9 bases lay outside the gene matches. CDR3 in DNA: TGCGCCAGCAGCTTGGCCCCCGGGACAGGGGACCGCAATGAGCAGTTCTTC. Residues: CASSLAPGTGDRNEQFF.

This clonotype came up a few times. The chain carries TRBV7-8 and TRBJ2-5; 10 positions match TRBD2. V dropped 5 bases and J dropped 11; count of bases not matched to a gene: 11. Germline V gene lookup returns CDR1 SGHVS and CDR2 FQNEAQ. This CDR3 comprises 14 residues. CDR3 sequence reads: CASSRRASGGPQYF. CDR3 in DNA: TGTGCCAGCAGCCGCCGCGCTAGCGGGGGCCCACAGTACTTC.

This clonotype has more than one count but fewer than ten. The chain is built from TRBV5-1 and TRBJ2-3; possibly TRBD1 or TRBD2 for D (5 bases each). The germline gives CDR1 SGHRS, CDR2 YFSETQ. This CDR3 is built from 15 residues. Trimming shortened V by 1 base and J by 5 bases, and 14 bases separated the two germline ends. CDR3 protein: CASSLPGDGLDTQYF. DNA for the CDR3: TGCGCCAGCAGCTTGCCCGGGGACGGATTAGATACGCAGTATTTT. The variable domain in full, completed from reference TRBV5-1 and TRBJ2-3, reads KAGVTQTPRYLIKTRGQQVTLSCSPISGHRSVSWYQQTPGQGLQFLFEYFSETQRNKGNFPGRFSGRQFSNSRSEMNVSTLELGDSALYLCASSLPGDGLDTQYFGPGTRLTVL.

In regard to this clonotype: A much larger clone lies a single base off, so this may be a read error. The V call is TRBV5-1, the J call TRBJ2-3, with D possibly TRBD2 on 6 matching bases. The CDR3 has 14 residues. V gave up 5 bases and J gave up 2 bases, with 12 bases separating them. In germline, CDR1 is SGHRS, CDR2 YFSETQ. This CDR3 reads CASRTGDLTDTQYF. CDR3 DNA sequence: TGCGCCAGCAGAACGGGGGACCTCACAGATACGCAGTATTTT. The whole variable domain, filled in from reference TRBV5-1 and TRBJ2-3, reads KAGVTQTPRYLIKTRGQQVTLSCSPISGHRSVSWYQQTPGQGLQFLFEYFSETQRNKGNFPGRFSGRQFSNSRSEMNVSTLELGDSALYLCASRTGDLTDTQYFGPGTRLTVL.

The chain combines TRBV3-1 with TRBJ2-7; 7 bases match TRBD1. Germline V gene sequence: CDR1 LGHDT, CDR2 YNNKEL (reference sequence). This CDR3 has 15 amino acids. With V trimmed by 1 base and J by 7 bases, 10 bases remained unmatched. DNA of the CDR3: TGTGCCAGCAGCCAAGGGGGGACAGCTGGGCTTGAGCAGTACTTC. This sequence encodes CASSQGGTAGLEQYF.

The chain combines TRBV4-3 with TRBJ2-1; 10 bases map to TRBD2. The germline CDR1 and CDR2 sequences are LGHNA and YSLEER. This CDR3 contains 16 residues. V gave up 4 bases and J gave up 7 bases; unmatched junction bases: 10. CDR3 protein: CASSRLGSGRENEQFF. The CDR3 region has the DNA TGCGCCAGCAGCCGACTGGGAAGCGGGAGGGAAAATGAGCAGTTCTTC.

The V call is TRBV20-1, the J call TRBJ2-7; possibly TRBD2 for D (6 bases). Germline V gives CDR1 DFQATT, CDR2 SNEGSKA (reference sequence). The ends were cut back, 3 bases at V and 3 bases at J, with 15 bases in the middle. This CDR3 has 14 residues. The CDR3 DNA reads as TGCAGTGCTAGGAAGGGACTTTTATTCTACGAGCAGTACTTC. Translating gives CSARKGLLFYEQYF.

This clonotype appeared a few times. The chain carries TRBV28 and TRBJ1-5; a possible D gene is TRBD1 (6 bases). From germline, CDR1 is MDHEN and CDR2 SYDVKM. V was clipped by 7 bases and J by 6 bases, with 22 bases between them. The CDR3 totals 16 residues. The DNA for the CDR3 is TGTGCCAGCAACCCCATATGGGGGGCTCTCGGTCAGCCCCAGCATTTT. Protein sequence: CASNPIWGALGQPQHF.

This clonotype was counted between two and nine times. The CDR3 DNA sequence: TGTGCCAGCAGCTTAGATCGGACACCCTACGAGCAGTACTTC. Translated, it gives CASSLDRTPYEQYF. The rearrangement joins TRBV11-3 to TRBJ2-4, with TRBD1 as a possible D gene (5 bases). The J call may be mistaken, given a closer DNA end match to TRBJ2-7. Germline V CDR1 and CDR2: SGHNT, YENEEA. The CDR3 runs 14 residues.

CDR3 residues: CASSKTGMVATGYNEQFF. In DNA form, the CDR3 reads TGTGCCAGCAGCAAGACAGGGATGGTTGCTACGGGCTACAATGAGCAGTTCTTC. The chain couples TRBV11-3 to TRBJ2-1; 7 bases line up with TRBD1. CDR3 length equals 18 residues. Germline CDR1 and CDR2: SGHNT and YENEEA. V dropped 5 bases and J dropped 3; count of bases not matched to a gene: 16.

J is TRBJ2-4 and V is TRBV7-2; 8 bases line up with TRBD1. The CDR3 is 17 residues long. J was trimmed by 5 bases and V by 1 base; bases with no gene match: 10. From germline, CDR1 is SGHTA and CDR2 FQGNSA. The CDR3 nucleotides are TGTGCCAGCAGCTTAGGCTACAGGGGGATAGCGGAAAACATTCAGTACTTC. It is translated as CASSLGYRGIAENIQYF. The variable domain in full, with the rest retrieved from reference TRBV7-2 and TRBJ2-4, is GAGVSQSPSNKVTEKGKDVELRCDPISGHTALYWYRQSLGQGLEFLIYFQGNSAPDKSGLPSDRFSAERTGGSVSTLTIQRTQQEDSAVYLCASSLGYRGIAENIQYFGAGTRLSVL.

A remark on this clonotype: At one end the junction does not follow the germline gene, possibly because of a read error. The chain links TRBV7-2 to TRBJ2-1; D is tentatively TRBD1 or TRBD2 (5 bases each). Germline CDR1 reads SGHTA; CDR2 reads FQGNSA. The CDR3 spans 13 residues. Here the CDR3 reads CANSFGFGDEQFF. CDR3 coding DNA: TGTGCCAACAGCTTCGGGTTTGGGGACGAGCAGTTCTTC.

There are a few counts of this clonotype. This sequence joins TRBV20-1 and TRBJ1-5, with D maybe TRBD1 (5 bases). The CDR3 extends over 17 amino acids. V dropped 1 base and J dropped 2 bases, with 18 bases sitting between them. The germline CDR1 and CDR2 sequences are DFQATT and SNEGSKA (reference sequence). CDR3 nucleotide sequence: TGCAGTGCTAGAGCCGGGACGGTTCGTTCCGGCAATCAGCCCCAGCATTTT. This translates into CSARAGTVRSGNQPQHF.

The CDR3 DNA reads TGTGCCAGCAGCGTAGCGGGGGGCGCCAAGACTGAGCAGTTCTTC. Residues: CASSVAGGAKTEQFF. V usage is TRBV9 and J usage is TRBJ2-1, with a tentative D call TRBD2 (7 bases). V shed 0 bases and J shed 9 bases, with 16 bases lying between them. The CDR3 length is 15 residues. CDR1 is SGDLS, CDR2 YYNGEE, per germline.

For this clonotype: At one boundary the junction diverges from the germline segment, which might be a read error. V and J are TRBV2 and TRBJ2-4, with D possibly TRBD1 on 6 matching bases. The length of the CDR3 is 19 residues. CDR1 SNHLY and CDR2 FYNNEI come from the germline V gene. This CDR3 is CASSYLDRLGVQAKNIQYF. DNA for the CDR3: TGTGCCAGCAGCTACCTTGACAGGCTGGGGGTGCAAGCCAAAAACATTCAGTACTTT.

On this clonotype: A single base separates this from a much larger clone, so it may be a read error. The CDR3: CSVEEGASRYNEQFF. For the CDR3, the DNA is TGCAGCGTTGAAGAGGGGGCTAGCAGATACAATGAGCAGTTCTTC. The gene calls are TRBV29-1 and TRBJ2-1; D may be TRBD1 (6 bases). CDR1 and CDR2 from the germline V gene are SQVTM and ANQGSEA. The CDR3 runs to 15 residues. With 0 bases removed from V and 4 bases from J, the gap between germline ends came to 13 bases.

The V and J genes are TRBV6-2 or TRBV6-3 and TRBJ2-5; maybe TRBD2 (5 bases). Germline values: CDR1 MNHEY, CDR2 SVGEGT. Trimming left V 6 bases short and J 0 bases short, with 17 bases between. The CDR3 runs to 16 residues. This CDR3 reads CASSTFARGNQETQYF. CDR3 nucleotides: TGTGCCAGCAGCACCTTCGCTAGAGGGAACCAAGAGACCCAGTACTTC.

In this sample, this clonotype turned up a few times. The chain employs TRBV7-9 and TRBJ1-6, with D hard to call. The V end was cut by 2 bases, the J end by 10 bases, with 15 bases between. The germline CDR1 and CDR2 sequences are SEHNR and FQNEAQ (reference sequence). CDR3 length: 15 amino acids. This CDR3 is CASSLTATLRSPLHF. For the CDR3, the DNA is TGTGCCAGCAGCTTAACCGCAACCCTGCGGTCACCCCTCCACTTT.

CDR3 region: CALSTGGGTETQYF. DNA of the CDR3: TGTGCCCTAAGCACGGGAGGAGGTACGGAGACCCAGTACTTC. The genes are TRBV6-2 or TRBV6-3 and TRBJ2-5; 7 positions match TRBD2. From germline, CDR1 is MNHEY and CDR2 SVGEGT. V lost 11 bases to trimming and J lost 5 bases; unmatched junction nucleotides: 14. The CDR3 length is 14 residues.

The chain couples TRBV12-3 or TRBV12-4 to TRBJ1-6, with 8 bases matching TRBD1. The CDR3 has 15 residues. Trimming cost V 6 bases and J 2 bases; bases outside gene matches: 3. The CDR3 sequence is CASSWTGPYNSPLHF. The CDR3 nucleotides read TGTGCCAGCAGCTGGACAGGGCCCTATAATTCACCCCTCCACTTT.

The chain recombines TRBV29-1 with TRBJ2-7, with D uncertain. Germline CDR1 is SQVTM and CDR2 is ANQGSEA. V gave up 5 bases and J gave up 2 bases, with 7 bases separating them. The CDR3 has 11 residues. The CDR3 is CSVPGPYEQYF. As DNA, the CDR3 is TGCAGCGTTCCGGGCCCCTACGAGCAGTACTTC.

The gene calls are TRBV3-1 and TRBJ1-2; a possible D gene is TRBD1 (5 bases). Deletions cut 0 bases from V and 4 bases from J, with 15 bases between. This CDR3 region has 16 residues. The germline CDR1 and CDR2 sequences are LGHDT and YNNKEL (reference sequence). The CDR3 is CASSQDPNRRLYGYTF. The CDR3 DNA is TGTGCCAGCAGCCAAGATCCGAACAGGAGGCTCTATGGCTACACCTTC.

The table lists this clonotype with a few counts. The gene calls are TRBV12-3 or TRBV12-4 and TRBJ2-7, with TRBD2 matching 11 bases. The V segment lost 5 bases and the J segment 2 bases; nucleotides outside the gene matches: 5. There are 15 residues in the CDR3. CDR3 region: CASSPRTSGPYEQYF. As DNA, the CDR3 is TGTGCCAGCAGTCCACGGACTAGCGGGCCCTACGAGCAGTACTTC.

There are a few counts of this clonotype. The genes are TRBV20-1 and TRBJ1-1; weak D call: TRBD1 (6 bases). There are 14 residues in the CDR3. The V end was cut by 5 bases, the J end by 5 bases, with 18 bases between. Germline V gene lookup returns CDR1 DFQATT and CDR2 SNEGSKA (reference sequence). The CDR3 nucleotides are TGCAGTGCTGAGCGTACAGGGTTAGGGACTGAAGCTTTCTTT. Protein sequence: CSAERTGLGTEAFF.

The chain is built from TRBV4-3 and TRBJ2-6; tentatively, D is TRBD1 or TRBD2 (6 bases each). Germline CDR1 is LGHNA and CDR2 is YSLEER. With 0 bases removed from V and 0 bases from J, the gap between germline ends came to 21 bases. The CDR3 length is 21 residues. The CDR3 loop reads CASSQDDYAGGGPSGANVLTF. CDR3 DNA: TGCGCCAGCAGCCAAGATGACTATGCAGGAGGGGGTCCCTCTGGGGCCAACGTCCTGACTTTC.

Many counts were recorded for this clonotype. This chain's CDR3 is CASSAGQGTYGYTF. CDR3 in DNA: TGTGCCAGCAGTGCGGGACAGGGGACGTATGGCTACACCTTC. The V and J genes are TRBV6-6 and TRBJ1-2; 10 positions match TRBD1. From germline, CDR1 is MNHNY and CDR2 SVGAGI (reference sequence). This CDR3 region has 14 residues. J was trimmed by 5 bases and V by 5 bases; bases with no gene match: 5.

This clonotype was counted a few times. The genes are TRBV29-1 and TRBJ2-7; 11 bases match TRBD1. Germline V gene data show CDR1 as SQVTM and CDR2 as ANQGSEA. The CDR3 covers 14 residues. The J segment lost 2 bases and the V segment lost 4 bases, leaving 4 bases of the junction unmatched. The CDR3 DNA reads as TGCAGCGTTGCCGGGACAGGGGGAACCTACGAGCAGTACTTC. This translates into CSVAGTGGTYEQYF.